This T cell receptor beta chain derives from a study of PD-L1 blockade in urothelial cancer. This clone was found many times. Germline V gives CDR1 SQVTM, CDR2 ANQGSEA. This CDR3 spans 15 amino acids. J gave up 1 base and V 4 bases, and 7 bases lay outside the gene matches. What went into each PCR as a spike was synthetic TCR analog templates. Method: immunoSEQ multiplex PCR; TCRdb's copy keeps in-frame clones and lacks some. The repertoire holds about 110,000 clones, with more than 85% as singletons. Noted time point: peripheral blood 6 weeks after treatment start. The study enrolled patients with locally advanced or metastatic urothelial carcinoma.

The V and J genes are TRBV29-1 and TRBJ2-7, with 10 bases matching TRBD2. The sequence was obtained from a man aged 55 to 70 with urothelial cancer. The sequences come from PBMCs, collected around atezolizumab (anti-PD-L1) treatment. The CDR3 nucleotides are TGCAGCGTTGCCCTAGCGGGGGTCCCTTCCTACGAGCAGTACTTC. Encoded protein: CSVALAGVPSYEQYF.